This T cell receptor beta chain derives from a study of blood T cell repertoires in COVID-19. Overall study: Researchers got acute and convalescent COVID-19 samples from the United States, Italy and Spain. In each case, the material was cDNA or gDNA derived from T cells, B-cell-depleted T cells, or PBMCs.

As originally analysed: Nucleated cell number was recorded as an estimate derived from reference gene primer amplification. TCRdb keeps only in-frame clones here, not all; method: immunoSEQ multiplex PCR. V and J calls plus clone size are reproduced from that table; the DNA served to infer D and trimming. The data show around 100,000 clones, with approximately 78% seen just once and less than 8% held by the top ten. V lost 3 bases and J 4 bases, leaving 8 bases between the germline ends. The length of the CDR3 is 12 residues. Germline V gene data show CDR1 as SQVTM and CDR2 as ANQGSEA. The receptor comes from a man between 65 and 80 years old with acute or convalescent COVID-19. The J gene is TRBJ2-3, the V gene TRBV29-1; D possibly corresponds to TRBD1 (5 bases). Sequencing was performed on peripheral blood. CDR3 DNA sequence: TGCAGCGTTGACAGGGCGGCAGATACGCAGTATTTT. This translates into CSVDRAADTQYF.